Each of the 11 T cell receptor beta chains below was sequenced from the same sample in a study of shared clonotypes between healthy human individuals. Sequencing used immunoSEQ multiplex PCR; TCRdb keeps in-frame clones, though not all of them. This table holds 2 million to 2.5 million clones, 85% to 95% found once. The sequenced material came from naive CD4+ T cells from PBMCs. Regarding subset: CD45RA+ positively selected. The receptor source for this set is a man younger than 30 in good health. Some clones in this sample may be carry-over from other donors' samples.

The V and J genes are TRBV28 and TRBJ2-7, with 8 positions matching TRBD2. V was pared by 4 bases and J by 0 bases, with 8 bases of the junction left unmatched. Germline V gene data show CDR1 as MDHEN and CDR2 as SYDVKM. The CDR3 covers 16 residues. CDR3: CASSSPGGENSYEQYF. CDR3 DNA sequence: TGTGCCAGCAGTTCCCCCGGGGGGGAGAACTCCTACGAGCAGTACTTC.

For the CDR3, the DNA is TGTGCCAGCAGGGCGGACAGGACCACTACGGGCGAGCAGTACTTC. It is translated as CASRADRTTTGEQYF. V is TRBV11-1 and J is TRBJ2-7, with 7 bases aligning to TRBD1. This CDR3 is built from 15 residues. With 6 bases clipped from V and 6 bases from J, the junction kept 14 bases outside the gene matches. Germline CDR1 and CDR2: SGHAT and FQDESV (reference sequence). Filled out from reference TRBV11-1 and TRBJ2-7, the complete variable domain reads EAEVAQSPRYKITEKSQAVAFWCDPISGHATLYWYRQILGQGPELLVQFQDESVVDDSQLPKDRFSAERLKGVDSTLKIQPAELGDSAMYLCASRADRTTTGEQYFGPGTRLTVT.

In its sample, this clone was seen a few times. The rearrangement uses TRBV7-8 and TRBJ1-3; no firm D call. CDR3 length: 15 residues. V shed 5 bases and J shed 9 bases, with 20 bases lying between them. The germline CDR1 and CDR2 sequences are SGHVS and FQNEAQ. The CDR3 DNA reads as TGTGCCAGCAGCCCAAACGAGGGTACCTTAGCCACCATATATTTT. As protein: CASSPNEGTLATIYF.

This clone has just a few counts. The V call is TRBV19, the J call TRBJ1-1; D remains unclear. V lost 3 bases and J 10 bases, leaving 12 bases between the germline ends. This CDR3 is built from 12 residues. Germline V gene lookup returns CDR1 LNHDA and CDR2 SQIVND (reference sequence). The CDR3, as DNA: TGTGCCAGTAGTATTTCCGGACTTGGAGCTTTCTTT. Amino acids: CASSISGLGAFF. Using reference TRBV19 and TRBJ1-1 for the parts outside the CDR3, the full variable domain is DGGITQSPKYLFRKEGQNVTLSCEQNLNHDAMYWYRQDPGQGLRLIYYSQIVNDFQKGDIAEGYSVSREKKESFPLTVTSAQKNPTAFYLCASSISGLGAFFGQGTRLTVV.

The rearrangement uses TRBV28 and TRBJ2-7; 7 bases align to TRBD1. This CDR3 region has 12 residues. The trim removed 9 bases at V and 4 bases at J, leaving 6 bases unmatched. Germline V gene lookup returns CDR1 MDHEN and CDR2 SYDVKM. The CDR3 nucleotides are TGTGCCAGTGAAGGACAGGTTTACGAGCAGTACTTC. Residues: CASEGQVYEQYF.

This rearrangement joins TRBV5-4 to TRBJ2-1; D is undetermined. The CDR3 has 15 residues. Germline-derived CDR1 and CDR2 are SGHNT and YYREEE (reference sequence). The V end was cut by 2 bases, the J end by 2 bases, with 11 bases between. CDR3 residues: CASSLSTSTYNEQFF. The CDR3 coding sequence is TGTGCCAGCAGCTTATCCACTTCTACCTACAATGAGCAGTTCTTC.

This sequence joins TRBV5-1 and TRBJ2-1; 10 bases match TRBD2. Germline CDR1 SGHRS, CDR2 YFSETQ. V was pared by 4 bases and J by 0 bases, with 7 bases of the junction left unmatched. This CDR3 contains 17 residues. The CDR3 sequence is CASSPGLADPSYNEQFF. The CDR3 DNA reads TGCGCCAGCAGCCCCGGACTAGCGGATCCCTCCTACAATGAGCAGTTCTTC.

This clone has a handful of counts. This chain links TRBV28 with TRBJ1-1; D is uncertain. There are 12 residues in the CDR3. CDR1 and CDR2 (germline): MDHEN, SYDVKM. V lost 7 bases, J lost 6 bases, and 12 bases lay in between. CDR3 region: CASTTSGAEAFF. CDR3 DNA sequence: TGTGCCAGCACCACATCTGGCGCTGAAGCTTTCTTT.

Note on this clone: This same CDR3 is encoded by further DNA sequences in the sample. V gene TRBV20-1 combines with J gene TRBJ1-3; no clear D. Germline CDR1 is DFQATT and CDR2 is SNEGSKA (reference sequence). CDR3 length equals 10 residues. V was shortened by 5 bases and J by 4 bases, with 3 bases between the two germline ends. The CDR3 protein is CSAGGNTIYF. The CDR3 DNA reads as TGCAGTGCTGGAGGAAACACCATATATTTT.

Comments on this clone: The same CDR3 can be traced to other DNA sequences in this sample. The chain couples TRBV2 to TRBJ2-5; 11 bases line up with TRBD1. The CDR3 length is 14 residues. V lost 4 bases and J lost 5; bases outside the gene matches: 3. Germline V gene sequence: CDR1 SNHLY, CDR2 FYNNEI. CDR3: CASSAGTGGETQYF. For the CDR3, the DNA is TGTGCCAGCAGTGCGGGGACAGGGGGGGAGACCCAGTACTTC. Supplemented by reference TRBV2 and TRBJ2-5, the full variable domain reads EPEVTQTPSHQVTQMGQEVILRCVPISNHLYFYWYRQILGQKVEFLVSFYNNEISEKSEIFDDQFSVERPDGSNFTLKIRSTKLEDSAMYFCASSAGTGGETQYFGPGTRLLVL.

This clone has a single count. The rearrangement joins TRBV5-1 to TRBJ2-3; 14 bases are a match to TRBD2. V trimming: 4 bases; J trimming: 1 base; junction bases outside the gene matches: 17. This CDR3 is built from 21 residues. Germline values: CDR1 SGHRS, CDR2 YFSETQ. For the CDR3, the DNA is TGCGCCAGCAGCATCTCCTTTCGGGGACTAGCGGGAGAGGGGGGCACAGATACGCAGTATTTT. It translates to CASSISFRGLAGEGGTDTQYF.